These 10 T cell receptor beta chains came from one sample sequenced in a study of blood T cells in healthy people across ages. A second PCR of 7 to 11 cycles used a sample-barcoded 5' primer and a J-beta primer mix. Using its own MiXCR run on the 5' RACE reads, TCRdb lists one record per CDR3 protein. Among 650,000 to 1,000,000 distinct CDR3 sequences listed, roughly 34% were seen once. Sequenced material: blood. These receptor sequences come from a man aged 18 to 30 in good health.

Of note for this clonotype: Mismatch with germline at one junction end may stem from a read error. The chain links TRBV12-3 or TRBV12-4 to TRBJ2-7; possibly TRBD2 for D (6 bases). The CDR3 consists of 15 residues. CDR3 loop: CAGSLKGTGSYEQYF. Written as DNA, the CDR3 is TGTGCCGGCAGTTTAAAGGGGACTGGCTCCTACGAGCAGTACTTC.

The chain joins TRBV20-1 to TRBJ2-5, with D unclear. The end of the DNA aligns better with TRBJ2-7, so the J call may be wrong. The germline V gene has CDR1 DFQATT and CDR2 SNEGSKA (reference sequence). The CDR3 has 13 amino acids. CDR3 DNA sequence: TGCAGTGCTAGTAGTTTTCCGAGTTACGAGCAGTACTTC. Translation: CSASSFPSYEQYF.

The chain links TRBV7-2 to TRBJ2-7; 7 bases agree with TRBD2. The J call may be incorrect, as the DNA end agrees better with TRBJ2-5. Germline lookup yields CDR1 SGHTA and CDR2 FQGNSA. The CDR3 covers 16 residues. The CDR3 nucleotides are TGTGCCAGCAGCTTAGGGGTGACTAGCTATGGGGAGACCCAGTACTTC. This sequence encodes CASSLGVTSYGETQYF.

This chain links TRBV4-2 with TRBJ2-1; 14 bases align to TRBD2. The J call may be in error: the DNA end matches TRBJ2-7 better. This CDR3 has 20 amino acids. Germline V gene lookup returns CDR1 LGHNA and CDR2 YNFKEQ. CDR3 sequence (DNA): TGTGCCAGCAGCCAAGACGCCGGGACTAGCGGGGGTTTATCCTACAATGAGCAGTACTTC. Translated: CASSQDAGTSGGLSYNEQYF.

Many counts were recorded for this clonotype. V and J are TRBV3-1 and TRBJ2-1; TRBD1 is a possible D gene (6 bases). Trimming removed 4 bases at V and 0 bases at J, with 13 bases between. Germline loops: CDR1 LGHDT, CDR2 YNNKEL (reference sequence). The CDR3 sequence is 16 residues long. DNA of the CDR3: TGTGCCAGCAGCCCAGGGGCTCCGAGCTCCTACAATGAGCAGTTCTTC. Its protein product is CASSPGAPSSYNEQFF.

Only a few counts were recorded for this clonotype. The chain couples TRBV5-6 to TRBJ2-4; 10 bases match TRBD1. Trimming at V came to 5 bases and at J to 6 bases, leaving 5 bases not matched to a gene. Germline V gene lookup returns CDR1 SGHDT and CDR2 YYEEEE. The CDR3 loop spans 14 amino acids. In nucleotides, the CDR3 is TGTGCCAGCAGTCTCCGGGACAGGGGAAACATTCAGTACTTC. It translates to CASSLRDRGNIQYF.

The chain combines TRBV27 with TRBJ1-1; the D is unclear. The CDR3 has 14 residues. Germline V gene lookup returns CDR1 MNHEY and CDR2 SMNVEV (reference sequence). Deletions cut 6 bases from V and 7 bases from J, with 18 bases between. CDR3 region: CASSPTGRACEAFF. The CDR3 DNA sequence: TGTGCCAGCAGCCCAACGGGCCGGGCCTGTGAAGCTTTCTTT.

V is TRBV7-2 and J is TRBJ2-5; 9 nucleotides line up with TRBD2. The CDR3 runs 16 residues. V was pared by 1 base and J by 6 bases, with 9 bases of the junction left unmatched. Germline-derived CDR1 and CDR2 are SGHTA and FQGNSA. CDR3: CASSLVIGLASKTQYF. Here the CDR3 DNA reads TGTGCCAGCAGCTTAGTCATAGGACTAGCGTCGAAGACCCAGTACTTC.

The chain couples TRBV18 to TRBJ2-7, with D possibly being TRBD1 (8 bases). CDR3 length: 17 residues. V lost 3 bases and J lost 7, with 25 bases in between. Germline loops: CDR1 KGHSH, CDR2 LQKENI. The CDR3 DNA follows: TGTGCCAGCTCACCCCCTAAGGGGGGGACAGGATTTAATGAGCAGTACTTC. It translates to CASSPPKGGTGFNEQYF.

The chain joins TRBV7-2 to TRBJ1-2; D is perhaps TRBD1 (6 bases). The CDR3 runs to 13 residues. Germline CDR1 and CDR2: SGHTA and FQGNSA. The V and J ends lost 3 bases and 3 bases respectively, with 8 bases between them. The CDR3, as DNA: TGTGCCAGCAGCTTTGGACAGTACTATGGCTACACCTTC. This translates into CASSFGQYYGYTF.